This TCR beta chain was obtained from a study of cytomegalovirus exposure and HLA in healthy donors. This CDR3 has 13 residues. V was clipped by 1 base and J by 1 base, with 5 bases between them. Germline lookup yields CDR1 LNHDA and CDR2 SQIVND (reference sequence). Primers for the PCR totalled 60 Vbeta and 13 Jbeta. TCRdb's copy holds only in-frame clones and misses some; the assay was immunoSEQ multiplex PCR. Of around 300,000 clones detected, approximately 84% appear once; the ten largest clones hold about 2%. In its sample, this clone was seen once. The sequencing sample was made of PBMCs. The TCR was taken from a woman in her thirties or forties in good health and CMV-seropositive. This chain joins TRBV19 and TRBJ2-7; D unclear. This CDR3 reads CASSIGRSYEQYF. CDR3 coding DNA: TGTGCCAGTAGTATAGGGCGGTCCTACGAGCAGTACTTC.